The 8 T cell receptor beta chains below come from one sample, sequenced in a study of Ad26.COV2.S vaccination and SARS-CoV-2 variants. The assay was immunoSEQ multiplex PCR, and TCRdb's table has in-frame clones only and misses some. In the table there are about 350,000 clones, 70% to 90% of which are singletons. Sample treatment: roughly 18 received Ad26.COV2.S at low or high dose, single or two shots; 5 received placebo; per-sample allocation not given. On day 63 after the first injection, vaccine and placebo recipients gave samples. The sequenced sample was peripheral blood, obtained in a trial of Ad26.COV2.S vaccine versus placebo. The receptors were sampled from a person aged 18 to 59 who received the Ad26.COV2.S COVID-19 vaccine or a placebo.

This chain uses TRBV6-5 with TRBJ2-1, with D tentatively TRBD1 (5 bases). CDR3 size: 15 residues. CDR1 MNHEY and CDR2 SVGAGI come from the germline V gene. V lost 5 bases, J lost 2 bases, and 13 bases lay in between. The CDR3 sequence is CASSQGFRTYNEQFF. The CDR3 coding sequence is TGTGCCAGCAGTCAGGGATTTAGGACCTACAATGAGCAGTTCTTC.

The V call is TRBV13, the J call TRBJ2-1; D tentatively reads TRBD1 or TRBD2 (6 bases each). Between the trimmed V and J ends, which lost 0 bases and 3 bases, there was a span of 12 bases. The germline V gene encodes CDR1 PRHDT and CDR2 FYEKMQ (reference sequence). CDR3 length equals 16 residues. As DNA, the CDR3 is TGTGCCAGCAGCTTAGGAGGGGGGCAACTCTACAATGAGCAGTTCTTC. Amino acids: CASSLGGGQLYNEQFF.

This chain uses TRBV18 with TRBJ1-6; D might be TRBD1 (5 bases). The CDR3 loop spans 15 amino acids. CDR1 and CDR2 (germline): KGHSH, LQKENI. The V end lost 4 bases, the J end lost 8 bases, and 15 bases lay between the germline ends. CDR3 nucleotide sequence: TGTGCCAGCTCACGGACAATCCCGCCGGATTCACCCCTCCACTTT. Translating it yields CASSRTIPPDSPLHF.

A remark on this clone: The sample has other DNA sequences that encode this CDR3 too. This chain joins TRBV28 and TRBJ1-5; TRBD1 matches 10 bases. CDR1 and CDR2 from the germline V gene are MDHEN and SYDVKM. The V gene end was trimmed by 7 bases and the J gene end by 4 bases; junction bases not matched to a gene: 4. The CDR3 contains 14 residues. CDR3 nucleotides: TGTGCCAGCATCAGGACAGGGGGAAATCAGCCCCAGCATTTT. Protein: CASIRTGGNQPQHF.

The chain carries TRBV7-2 and TRBJ2-1; D gene unclear. CDR3 length: 14 amino acids. V was clipped by 5 bases and J by 3 bases, with 11 bases between them. CDR1 and CDR2 (germline): SGHTA, FQGNSA. CDR3 DNA sequence: TGTGCCAGCAGCAATTTGGGCGGCTACAATGAGCAGTTCTTC. Translated, it gives CASSNLGGYNEQFF.

This clone was picked up a small number of times. This chain joins TRBV2 and TRBJ2-1; the D gene is possibly TRBD2 (7 bases). Trimming removed 7 bases from V and 0 bases from J, with 13 bases in between. In germline, CDR1 is SNHLY, CDR2 FYNNEI. The CDR3 runs 15 residues. The CDR3: CASIQGGGSYNEQFF. In DNA, the CDR3 is TGTGCCAGCATTCAAGGGGGGGGCTCCTACAATGAGCAGTTCTTC.

The genes are TRBV4-3 and TRBJ2-3; 10 bases map to TRBD1. CDR1 is LGHNA and CDR2 is YSLEER in the germline V gene. V was pared by 0 bases and J by 7 bases, with 7 bases of the junction left unmatched. The CDR3 is 16 residues long. DNA of the CDR3: TGCGCCAGCAGCCAAGATAGGAGACAGGGGGCGAATACGCAGTATTTT. This sequence encodes CASSQDRRQGANTQYF.

V gene TRBV12-3 or TRBV12-4 combines with J gene TRBJ1-1; weak D call: TRBD1 (5 bases). The CDR3 runs to 13 residues. V lost 3 bases and J lost 5, with 10 bases in between. The CDR3 loop reads CASSFTRGTEAFF. CDR3 nucleotide sequence: TGTGCCAGCAGTTTTACAAGGGGTACTGAAGCTTTCTTT.